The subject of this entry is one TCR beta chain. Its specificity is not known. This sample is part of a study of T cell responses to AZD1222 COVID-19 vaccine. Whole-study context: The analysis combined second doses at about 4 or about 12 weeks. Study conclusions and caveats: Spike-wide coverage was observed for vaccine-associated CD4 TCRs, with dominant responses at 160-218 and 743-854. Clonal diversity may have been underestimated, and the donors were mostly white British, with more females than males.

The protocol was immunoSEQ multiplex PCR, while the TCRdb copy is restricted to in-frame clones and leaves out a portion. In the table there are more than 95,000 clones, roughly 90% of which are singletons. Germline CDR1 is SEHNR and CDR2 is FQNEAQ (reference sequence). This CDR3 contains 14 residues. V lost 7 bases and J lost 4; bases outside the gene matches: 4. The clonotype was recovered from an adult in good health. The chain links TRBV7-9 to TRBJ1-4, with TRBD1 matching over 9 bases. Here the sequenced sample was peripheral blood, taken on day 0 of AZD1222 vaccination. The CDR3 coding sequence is TGTGCCAGCATAGGGACAGGGTTTAATGAAAAACTGTTTTTT. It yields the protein CASIGTGFNEKLFF.